Each of the 23 T cell receptor beta chains below was sequenced from the same sample in a study of T cell responses to AZD1222 COVID-19 vaccine. TCRdb keeps only in-frame clones here, not all; method: immunoSEQ multiplex PCR. Of around 160,000 clones listed, roughly 90% are singletons. Sequencing used peripheral blood, obtained on day 0 of AZD1222 vaccination. All receptors come from an adult in good health.

V usage is TRBV12-3 or TRBV12-4 and J usage is TRBJ1-5, with D tentatively TRBD1 (5 bases). V lost 5 bases to trimming and J lost 9 bases, with 11 bases between them. This CDR3 has 12 residues. The CDR3 sequence is CASSGGVGPQHF. As DNA, the CDR3 is TGTGCCAGCAGTGGGGGGGTGGGGCCCCAGCATTTT.

The chain uses TRBV6-5 and TRBJ2-4; 8 bases line up with TRBD1. The CDR3 contains 13 residues. CDR1 and CDR2 from the germline V gene are MNHEY and SVGAGI. Losses at the gene ends were 6 bases for V and 9 bases for J; bases not matched to a gene: 7. CDR3 in DNA: TGTGCCAGCAGCCTACAGGGGGACGGCATTCAGTACTTC. Translating it yields CASSLQGDGIQYF.

The chain combines TRBV7-2 with TRBJ2-5; TRBD2 matches 14 bases. This CDR3 spans 16 amino acids. CDR1 is SGHTA and CDR2 is FQGNSA in the germline V gene. Unmatched junction bases numbered 4, after V lost 2 bases and J lost 5 bases. The CDR3 nucleotides are TGTGCCAGCAGCTTACTGACTAGCGGGGGGGCGGAGACCCAGTACTTC. Translation gives CASSLLTSGGAETQYF.

The genes are TRBV5-8 and TRBJ1-6, with D perhaps TRBD1 (5 bases). Germline V gene lookup returns CDR1 SGHTS and CDR2 YDEGEE. Trimming removed 4 bases at V and 7 bases at J, with 21 bases between. The CDR3 loop spans 17 amino acids. CDR3 residues: CASSKRPGPGTNSPLHF. The CDR3, as DNA: TGTGCCAGCAGCAAAAGGCCGGGACCAGGCACGAATTCACCCCTCCACTTT.

The CDR3 protein is CASSQGQSSGYDGYTF. Written as DNA, the CDR3 is TGCGCCAGCAGCCAAGGACAGTCCTCGGGATACGATGGCTACACCTTC. This chain connects TRBV4-3 to TRBJ1-2; possible D gene TRBD1, 5 bases. The V gene's germline CDR1 is LGHNA and CDR2 YSLEER. Trimming removed 1 base from V and 6 bases from J, with 18 bases in between. The CDR3 runs 16 residues.

This clone was picked up one time. The CDR3 spells CASSLLLPGGGQPQHF. The DNA of the CDR3 is TGTGCCAGCAGTTTATTGTTACCGGGGGGAGGGCAGCCCCAGCATTTT. This chain links TRBV27 with TRBJ1-5, with a weak D call TRBD1 (5 bases). Germline V gives CDR1 MNHEY, CDR2 SMNVEV (reference sequence). This CDR3 is built from 16 residues. V lost 1 base and J 7 bases, leaving 17 bases between the germline ends.

This sequence joins TRBV11-3 and TRBJ1-4; D might be TRBD1 (6 bases). Germline loops: CDR1 SGHNT, CDR2 YENEEA. This CDR3 has 16 amino acids. The V gene lost 4 bases and the J gene lost 4 bases, with 16 bases spanning the gap. CDR3 loop: CASSSYRVGDNEKLFF. CDR3 DNA sequence: TGTGCCAGCAGCTCATACAGGGTTGGGGATAATGAAAAACTGTTTTTT.

V is TRBV7-8 and J is TRBJ1-1; perhaps TRBD1 as D (5 bases). V lost 7 bases, J lost 3 bases, and 21 bases lay in between. Germline CDR1 is SGHVS and CDR2 is FQNEAQ. The CDR3 totals 16 residues. The CDR3: CASTPRGALRDTEAFF. DNA of the CDR3: TGTGCCAGCACTCCGCGAGGGGCTCTAAGGGACACTGAAGCTTTCTTT.

J is TRBJ2-5 and V is TRBV6-2 or TRBV6-3, with unresolved D. The ends were cut back, 2 bases at V and 7 bases at J, with 11 bases in the middle. CDR1 and CDR2 from the germline V gene are MNHEY and SVGEGT. This CDR3 region has 13 residues. CDR3 nucleotides: TGTGCCAGCAGTTACGACACCCTGGGGACCCAGTACTTC. Protein sequence: CASSYDTLGTQYF.

In this sample, this clone turned up a few times. This chain joins TRBV6-6 and TRBJ1-2; D not certain. Germline CDR1 MNHNY, CDR2 SVGAGI (reference sequence). The germline V and J ends were trimmed by 0 bases and 9 bases, with 8 bases remaining between them. This CDR3 is 12 amino acids long. Written as DNA, the CDR3 is TGTGCCAGCAGTTACTCGGGCACAAGCTACACCTTC. It yields the protein CASSYSGTSYTF.

CDR3 amino acids: CASRPAPSNQPQHF. DNA of the CDR3: TGCGCCAGCAGACCCGCCCCTAGCAATCAGCCCCAGCATTTT. The V gene is TRBV5-1, the J gene TRBJ1-5; unclear D gene. Germline loops: CDR1 SGHRS, CDR2 YFSETQ. The CDR3 runs to 14 residues. The ends were cut back, 5 bases at V and 0 bases at J, with 9 bases in the middle.

The sample holds a few counts of this clone. The rearrangement uses TRBV24-1 and TRBJ1-1; the match to TRBD1 covers 8 bases. J was trimmed by 3 bases and V by 10 bases; bases with no gene match: 6. CDR1 is KGHDR, CDR2 SFDVKD, per germline. CDR3 length: 13 residues. The CDR3 DNA sequence: TGTGCCACTCGGGACAGGATAGACACTGAAGCTTTCTTT. Translated, it gives CATRDRIDTEAFF.

CDR3 protein: CASSYFGGDTGELFF. DNA for the CDR3: TGTGCCAGCAGTTACTTCGGGGGAGACACCGGGGAGCTGTTTTTT. This chain connects TRBV6-5 to TRBJ2-2, with D perhaps matching TRBD2 (6 bases). This CDR3 contains 15 residues. Trimming cost V 1 base and J 3 bases, with 9 bases left between them. The germline CDR1 and CDR2 sequences are MNHEY and SVGAGI.

The chain combines TRBV7-2 with TRBJ1-6; D uncertain. This CDR3 spans 12 amino acids. The V end was cut by 2 bases, the J end by 5 bases, with 1 base between. CDR1 is SGHTA and CDR2 is FQGNSA in the germline V gene. The CDR3 DNA sequence: TGTGCCAGCAGCTTAAATAATTCACCCCTCCACTTT. Translation: CASSLNNSPLHF. Drawing the rest from reference TRBV7-2 and TRBJ1-6, the complete variable domain is GAGVSQSPSNKVTEKGKDVELRCDPISGHTALYWYRQSLGQGLEFLIYFQGNSAPDKSGLPSDRFSAERTGGSVSTLTIQRTQQEDSAVYLCASSLNNSPLHFGNGTRLTVT.

The chain couples TRBV15 to TRBJ2-1, with D maybe TRBD2 (5 bases). CDR3 length equals 15 residues. CDR1 is LNHNV, CDR2 YYDKDF, per germline (reference sequence). The V end was cut by 0 bases, the J end by 5 bases, with 11 bases between. This CDR3 is CATSRDFRGDNEQFF. The CDR3 coding sequence is TGTGCCACCAGCAGAGATTTCCGGGGAGACAATGAGCAGTTCTTC.

V and J are TRBV3-1 (or the pseudogene TRBV3-2) and TRBJ2-7; no definite D call. Trimming pared 3 bases from V and 0 bases from J, leaving 9 bases between. Germline lookup yields CDR1 LGHDT and CDR2 YNNKEL (reference sequence). The CDR3 spans 14 residues. CDR3 in DNA: TGTGCCAGCAGCCATTTCAGAAACTCCTACGAGCAGTACTTC. It encodes CASSHFRNSYEQYF.

This chain links TRBV27 with TRBJ2-7, with a weak D call TRBD1 (5 bases). V dropped 4 bases and J dropped 2 bases, with 12 bases sitting between them. Germline loops: CDR1 MNHEY, CDR2 SMNVEV (reference sequence). The length of the CDR3 is 14 residues. CDR3 residues: CASSYGQGAYEQYF. In nucleotides, the CDR3 is TGTGCCAGCAGTTATGGGCAGGGTGCCTACGAGCAGTACTTC.

J is TRBJ1-5 and V is TRBV27; possibly TRBD1 for D (5 bases). CDR3 length equals 14 residues. Looked up from germline, CDR1 is MNHEY and CDR2 is SMNVEV (reference sequence). The germline V and J ends were trimmed by 6 bases and 4 bases, with 13 bases remaining between them. For the CDR3, the DNA is TGTGCCAGCAGCGCCGGGACGGGGAATCAGCCCCAGCATTTT. Residues: CASSAGTGNQPQHF.

The chain couples TRBV9 to TRBJ2-3; 11 nucleotides align to TRBD1. The CDR3 contains 15 residues. CDR1 SGDLS and CDR2 YYNGEE come from the germline V gene. Trimming took 3 bases from V and 5 from J; bases not matched to a gene: 5. CDR3 loop: CASSARDRGLDTQYF. In DNA, the CDR3 is TGTGCCAGCAGCGCCCGGGACAGGGGGTTAGATACGCAGTATTTT.

V gene TRBV18 combines with J gene TRBJ1-1; a possible D gene is TRBD1 (5 bases). Germline CDR1 and CDR2: KGHSH and LQKENI. CDR3 length: 13 amino acids. The germline V and J ends were trimmed by 6 bases and 2 bases, with 10 bases remaining between them. The CDR3 nucleotides read TGTGCCAGCTCGGGGCAGGCCAACACTGAAGCTTTCTTT. As protein: CASSGQANTEAFF.

V is TRBV4-3 and J is TRBJ1-2, with D maybe TRBD1 (6 bases). Germline V gene sequence: CDR1 LGHNA, CDR2 YSLEER. Trimming took 0 bases from V and 0 from J, leaving 8 bases between them. The CDR3 length is 15 residues. CDR3 sequence: CASSQDGGANYGYTF. In nucleotides, the CDR3 is TGCGCCAGCAGCCAAGACGGGGGCGCTAACTATGGCTACACCTTC.

This chain uses TRBV6-2 or TRBV6-3 with TRBJ2-1; D remains unclear. Germline CDR1 MNHEY, CDR2 SVGEGT. The CDR3 runs 11 residues. Between the trimmed V and J ends, which lost 2 bases and 12 bases, there was a span of 8 bases. The CDR3 region has the DNA TGTGCCAGCAGTTACGTCTACGGGCAGTTCTTC. As protein: CASSYVYGQFF.

This chain connects TRBV14 to TRBJ1-1; D unresolved. Between the trimmed V and J ends, which lost 2 bases and 4 bases, there was a span of 8 bases. CDR1 is SGHDN and CDR2 is FVKESK in the germline V gene. This CDR3 has 13 amino acids. The CDR3, as DNA: TGTGCCAGCAGCCAATTCCGGGGCACTGAAGCTTTCTTT. This codes for CASSQFRGTEAFF.